The 11 T cell receptor beta chains reported below all come from one sample, sequenced in a study of blood T cell repertoires in COVID-19. The method was immunoSEQ multiplex PCR; TCRdb's version includes in-frame clones alone and lacks a portion of them. Of fewer than 350,000 clones in the sample, just under 90% are singletons; the top ten hold over 4%. The specimen sequenced was PBMCs or T cells enriched from blood (not recorded which). These receptors came from a woman aged 25 to 39 with acute COVID-19.

This chain uses TRBV21-1 with TRBJ2-7; the D segment call TRBD1 is taken from the table without a DNA check. TRBV21-1 is an annotated pseudogene. This CDR3 has 13 amino acids. CDR3 loop: CASRGTEVYEQYF. The CDR3 DNA sequence: TGTGCCAGCAGAGGGACAGAAGTCTACGAGCAGTACTTC.

This rearrangement joins TRBV6-2 or TRBV6-3 to TRBJ1-1; 8 bases fit TRBD1. Germline V gene lookup returns CDR1 MNHEY and CDR2 SVGEGT. The V gene end was trimmed by 6 bases and the J gene end by 1 base; junction bases not matched to a gene: 7. The CDR3 length is 15 residues. In DNA, the CDR3 is TGTGCCAGCAGCATAGGAGGACAGGGGAACACTGAAGCTTTCTTT. Amino acid sequence: CASSIGGQGNTEAFF.

This chain joins TRBV7-9 and TRBJ2-7; no firm D call. V lost 4 bases, J lost 5 bases, and 12 bases lay in between. CDR1 and CDR2 (germline): SEHNR, FQNEAQ (reference sequence). CDR3 size: 13 residues. CDR3: CASSYASRDEQYF. In DNA form, the CDR3 reads TGTGCCAGCAGCTACGCGAGCCGGGACGAGCAGTACTTC.

This rearrangement joins TRBV2 to TRBJ2-5; 10 positions match TRBD2. Unmatched junction bases numbered 2, after V lost 4 bases and J lost 3 bases. CDR1 SNHLY and CDR2 FYNNEI come from the germline V gene. The CDR3 has 14 amino acids. Here the CDR3 reads CASSGLAGEETQYF. The CDR3 DNA reads TGTGCCAGCAGTGGTCTAGCGGGAGAAGAGACCCAGTACTTC.

J is TRBJ1-3 and V is TRBV29-1; D may be TRBD1 (6 bases). The V end was cut by 4 bases, the J end by 0 bases, with 10 bases between. The CDR3 is 14 residues long. CDR1 is SQVTM and CDR2 is ANQGSEA in the germline V gene. The CDR3 sequence: CSVAVGGSGNTIYF. DNA of the CDR3: TGCAGCGTTGCGGTAGGGGGCTCTGGAAACACCATATATTTT.

This chain connects TRBV6-6 to TRBJ2-7; TRBD1 agrees at 9 bases. Looked up from germline, CDR1 is MNHNY and CDR2 is SVGAGI (reference sequence). Trimming cost V 8 bases and J 4 bases; bases outside gene matches: 12. CDR3 length: 15 amino acids. CDR3 loop: CASGEPGTGHYEQYF. CDR3 bases: TGTGCCAGCGGTGAGCCCGGGACAGGGCATTACGAGCAGTACTTC.

The rearrangement links TRBV4-1 to TRBJ1-1, with a weak D call TRBD1 (5 bases). The CDR3 runs to 16 residues. Germline V gene lookup returns CDR1 MGHRA and CDR2 YSYEKL. V was cut by 4 bases and J by 1 base, with 16 bases left in between. The CDR3 loop is CASSPGGLGGNTEAFF. The DNA of the CDR3 is TGCGCCAGCAGCCCCGGGGGGTTGGGGGGGAACACTGAAGCTTTCTTT.

A word on this clone: One junction end does not reproduce the germline sequence, and a read error may be involved. This chain uses TRBV28 with TRBJ1-1; no reliable D call. Germline V gene lookup returns CDR1 MDHEN and CDR2 SYDVKM. The CDR3 has 12 residues. CDR3 in amino acids: CASGYPTAEAFF. The DNA for the CDR3 is TGTGCCAGCGGTTACCCAACAGCTGAGGCTTTCTTT.

The chain is built from TRBV7-3 and TRBJ2-1; D not certain. Germline V gene lookup returns CDR1 SGHTA and CDR2 FQGTGA. The CDR3 is made up of 12 amino acids. With 3 bases removed from V and 8 bases from J, the gap between germline ends came to 8 bases. This chain's CDR3 is CASSLQNHEQFF. CDR3 bases: TGTGCCAGCAGCTTGCAGAACCATGAGCAGTTCTTC. The full variable domain, with the rest looked up from reference TRBV7-3 and TRBJ2-1, is GAGVSQTPSNKVTEKGKYVELRCDPISGHTALYWYRQSLGQGPEFLIYFQGTGAADDSGLPNDRFFAVRPEGSVSTLKIQRTERGDSAVYLCASSLQNHEQFFGPGTRLTVL.

This CDR3 reads CASIKPGTSPYEQYF. The CDR3 DNA reads TGTGCCAGCATCAAGCCCGGGACAAGCCCCTACGAGCAGTACTTC. This rearrangement joins TRBV2 to TRBJ2-7; D might be TRBD1 (6 bases). Germline V gives CDR1 SNHLY, CDR2 FYNNEI. V lost 7 bases and J lost 2, with 18 bases in between. There are 15 residues in the CDR3.

The V gene is TRBV29-1, the J gene TRBJ1-1; D unclear. Trimming took 0 bases from V and 4 from J, leaving 6 bases between them. This CDR3 spans 12 amino acids. Per germline, CDR1 SQVTM and CDR2 ANQGSEA. In nucleotides, the CDR3 is TGCAGCGTTGAAGAAAAACTCACTGAAGCTTTCTTT. This sequence encodes CSVEEKLTEAFF.